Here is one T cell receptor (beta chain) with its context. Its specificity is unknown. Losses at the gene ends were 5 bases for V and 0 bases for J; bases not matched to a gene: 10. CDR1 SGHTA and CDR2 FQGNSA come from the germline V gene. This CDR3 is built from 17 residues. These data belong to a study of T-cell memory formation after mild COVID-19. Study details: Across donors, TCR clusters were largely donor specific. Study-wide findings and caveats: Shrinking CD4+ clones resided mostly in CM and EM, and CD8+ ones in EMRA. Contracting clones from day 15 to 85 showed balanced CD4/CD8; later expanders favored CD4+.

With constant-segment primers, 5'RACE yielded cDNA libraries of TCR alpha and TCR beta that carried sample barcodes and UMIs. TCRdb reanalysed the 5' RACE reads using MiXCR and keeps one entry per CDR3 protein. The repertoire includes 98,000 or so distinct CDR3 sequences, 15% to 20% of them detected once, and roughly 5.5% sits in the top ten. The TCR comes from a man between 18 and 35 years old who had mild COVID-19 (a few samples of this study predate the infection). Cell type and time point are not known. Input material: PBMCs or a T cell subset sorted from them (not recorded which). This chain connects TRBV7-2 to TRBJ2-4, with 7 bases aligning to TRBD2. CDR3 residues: CASSPRGRALAKNIQYF. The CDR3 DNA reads TGTGCCAGCAGCCCCCGGGGGAGGGCCCTAGCCAAAAACATTCAGTACTTC.